This T cell receptor (beta chain) derives from a study of OX40 agonist ivuxolimab in advanced cancers. For the study at large: The group had a mean age of approximately 60 years, ranged from about 20 to 79, and was 82.7% male.

With V trimmed by 2 bases and J by 3 bases, 4 bases remained unmatched. CDR3 size: 15 residues. Germline V gene lookup returns CDR1 SGHNT and CDR2 YYREEE (reference sequence). Libraries were prepared by immunoSEQ multiplex PCR; TCRdb keeps only in-frame clonotypes and omits some of them. The repertoire has around 46,000 clones, roughly four fifths of them found once; the top ten carry 2% to 3%. This TCR was sampled from an adult with an advanced solid tumor such as melanoma, head and neck, liver or kidney cancer. The sequenced sample was CD4+ or CD8+ T cells sorted from blood, obtained in a trial of the OX40 agonist ivuxolimab. The chain employs TRBV5-4 and TRBJ1-2; the match to TRBD1 covers 10 bases. CDR3 residues: CASSFQTGGDYGYTF. The CDR3 coding sequence is TGTGCCAGCAGCTTCCAGACAGGGGGCGACTATGGCTACACCTTC.